One and the same sample provided the 27 T cell receptor beta chains below, sequenced in a study of CD8 T cells in ankylosing spondylitis. TCRdb analysed the 5' RACE reads with MiXCR anew, one entry per CDR3 protein. The repertoire consists of under 300,000 distinct CDR3 sequences, with about 11% occurring once and the leading ten covering under 8%. Sequencing was done on a sample of blood, either unsorted or a sorted T cell fraction (not recorded which). These receptors were taken from a male donor with ankylosing spondylitis or in good health (not recorded which).

This clonotype appeared many times. The J gene is TRBJ2-1, the V gene TRBV14; D unresolved. Germline values: CDR1 SGHDN, CDR2 FVKESK. Trimming removed 4 bases at V and 9 bases at J, with 13 bases between. The CDR3 sequence is 13 residues long. The CDR3 spells CASSRSTVGEQFF. The CDR3 DNA sequence: TGTGCCAGCAGCCGGTCTACGGTCGGTGAGCAGTTCTTC.

The rearrangement uses TRBV20-1 and TRBJ1-1; 11 bases fit TRBD1. The V gene's germline CDR1 is DFQATT and CDR2 SNEGSKA (reference sequence). The CDR3 covers 15 residues. V trimming: 3 bases; J trimming: 8 bases; junction bases outside the gene matches: 11. The CDR3 DNA is TGCAGTGCTAGGTGGACAGGGGGCCCCGTTTACGAAGCTTTCTTT. Its translation is CSARWTGGPVYEAFF.

The sample holds many counts of this clonotype. V is TRBV12-3 or TRBV12-4 and J is TRBJ2-1, with D unclear. The length of the CDR3 is 16 residues. V gave up 3 bases and J gave up 6 bases, with 18 bases separating them. CDR3 bases: TGTGCCAGCAGTTTCGAGTGGTCAAGAGCTGCCAATGAGCAGTTCTTC. Translated, it gives CASSFEWSRAANEQFF.

There are many counts of this clonotype. The chain carries TRBV7-3 and TRBJ2-3; 10 bases map to TRBD2. With V trimmed by 2 bases and J by 4 bases, 12 bases remained unmatched. The CDR3 has 18 amino acids. Germline V gene data show CDR1 as SGHTA and CDR2 as FQGTGA. The DNA of the CDR3 is TGTGCCAGCAGCTTACTCCCTACGCGAGCGGGGGGGCCAGATACGCAGTATTTT. This codes for CASSLLPTRAGGPDTQYF.

This clonotype has at least ten counts. V gene TRBV20-1 combines with J gene TRBJ2-1, with TRBD2 matching over 8 bases. This CDR3 comprises 17 residues. V lost 6 bases and J lost 0; bases outside the gene matches: 13. The germline CDR1 and CDR2 sequences are DFQATT and SNEGSKA (reference sequence). CDR3 coding DNA: TGCAGTGCACCCTCGGGACTAGACCTTAGCTCCTACAATGAGCAGTTCTTC. It specifies CSAPSGLDLSSYNEQFF.

This clonotype was counted a few times. A junction end diverges from the germline sequence, so it may reflect a read error. The chain employs TRBV3-1 and TRBJ2-3; 12 bases match TRBD2. This CDR3 has 19 amino acids. Germline CDR1 reads LGHDT; CDR2 reads YNNKEL (reference sequence). CDR3 loop: CTSSLGGTRLAGAADTQYF. CDR3 DNA: TGTACCAGCAGTTTAGGGGGGACCAGACTAGCGGGAGCGGCAGATACGCAGTATTTT.

There are many counts of this clonotype. The J gene is TRBJ2-2, the V gene TRBV6-1, with 10 bases fitting TRBD1. This CDR3 has 16 residues. V shed 6 bases, J shed 6 bases, and the junction held 10 bases outside the gene matches. Germline-derived CDR1 and CDR2 are MNHNS and SASEGT. CDR3 region: CASSRGQGGVPGELFF. CDR3 coding DNA: TGTGCCAGCAGCCGCGGACAGGGGGGAGTTCCCGGGGAGCTGTTTTTT.

This clonotype has ten or more counts. The chain links TRBV4-2 to TRBJ2-7; D remains ambiguous. The germline V gene encodes CDR1 LGHNA and CDR2 YNFKEQ. V was shortened by 1 base and J by 1 base, with 5 bases between the two germline ends. The CDR3 contains 13 residues. The chain's CDR3 is CASSQASSYEQYF. The DNA for the CDR3 is TGTGCCAGCAGCCAAGCCAGTTCCTACGAGCAGTACTTC.

This clonotype was detected many times. The chain carries TRBV27 and TRBJ1-2; D remains ambiguous. Germline V gene lookup returns CDR1 MNHEY and CDR2 SMNVEV (reference sequence). This CDR3 comprises 13 residues. Trimming left V 8 bases short and J 3 bases short, with 13 bases between. CDR3 loop: CASAKREHYGYTF. CDR3 DNA sequence: TGTGCCAGCGCGAAGCGGGAGCACTATGGCTACACCTTC.

This clonotype was observed at least ten times. The chain couples TRBV5-1 to TRBJ2-1, with 9 bases that match TRBD1. V lost 2 bases and J lost 7; bases outside the gene matches: 16. Germline V gene sequence: CDR1 SGHRS, CDR2 YFSETQ. The CDR3 runs to 18 residues. CDR3 sequence: CASSLKPTPGQGRNEQFF. In DNA, the CDR3 is TGCGCCAGCAGCTTAAAGCCAACCCCGGGACAGGGACGTAATGAGCAGTTCTTC.

Many counts were recorded for this clonotype. This chain uses TRBV24-1 with TRBJ2-5; D might be TRBD1 (6 bases). V shed 4 bases and J shed 5 bases, with 13 bases lying between them. This CDR3 spans 14 amino acids. Germline assignment: CDR1 KGHDR and CDR2 SFDVKD. This CDR3 reads CATSEYRVGETQYF. For the CDR3, the DNA is TGTGCCACCAGTGAGTACAGGGTTGGGGAGACCCAGTACTTC.

This clonotype was seen ten or more times. The V gene is TRBV20-1, the J gene TRBJ2-7; a possible D gene is TRBD2 (6 bases). The CDR3 consists of 14 residues. V dropped 0 bases and J dropped 8 bases, with 17 bases sitting between them. Germline V gives CDR1 DFQATT, CDR2 SNEGSKA (reference sequence). The CDR3 coding sequence is TGCAGTGCTAGAGATCAAGTGGGGGGAAGCAAGCAGTACTTC. This sequence encodes CSARDQVGGSKQYF.

Turning to this clonotype: The junction shows a germline mismatch at one end, possibly a read error. The chain employs TRBV12-3 or TRBV12-4 and TRBJ2-5; 12 bases are shared with TRBD2. This CDR3 region has 16 residues. The CDR3 DNA follows: TGTGCCAGCAGTCTAGCGGGGGGGGTTGATGGGGAGACCCAGTACTTC. Its protein product is CASSLAGGVDGETQYF.

This clonotype was observed at least ten times. The chain uses TRBV5-6 and TRBJ1-3, with unresolved D. V was pared by 2 bases and J by 2 bases, with 11 bases between. CDR1 and CDR2 (germline): SGHDT, YYEEEE. CDR3 length: 15 amino acids. The CDR3 loop reads CASSFLTQAGNTIYF. In nucleotides, the CDR3 is TGTGCCAGCAGCTTCCTAACGCAGGCTGGAAACACCATATATTTT.

Ten or more counts support this clonotype. The chain uses TRBV3-1 and TRBJ1-5; D not resolved. The CDR3 length is 13 residues. V lost 0 bases and J lost 6, with 6 bases in between. Germline V gives CDR1 LGHDT, CDR2 YNNKEL (reference sequence). The CDR3 region has the DNA TGTGCCAGCAGCCAAGATCTAAGTCAGCCCCAGCATTTT. Protein product: CASSQDLSQPQHF.

This clonotype was observed a handful of times. This chain uses TRBV6-1 with TRBJ2-5; 8 nucleotides align to TRBD2. Germline-derived CDR1 and CDR2 are MNHNS and SASEGT. J lost 4 bases, V lost 7 bases, and 8 bases had no gene match. CDR3 length: 14 amino acids. The CDR3 reads CASNPSSGGETQYF. CDR3 DNA: TGTGCCAGCAACCCCAGCAGCGGGGGAGAGACCCAGTACTTC.

Ten or more counts support this clonotype. Here the CDR3 reads CASSSRPSVNTEAFF. The CDR3 bases are TGCGCCAGCAGTTCTCGCCCTTCAGTGAACACTGAAGCTTTCTTT. The chain joins TRBV5-1 to TRBJ1-1; D gene unclear. The germline V gene has CDR1 SGHRS and CDR2 YFSETQ. The CDR3 totals 15 residues. Trimming removed 5 bases from V and 0 bases from J, with 14 bases in between.

The gene calls are TRBV15 and TRBJ2-2; 8 bases fit TRBD2. J lost 4 bases, V lost 5 bases, and 3 bases had no gene match. The germline V gene has CDR1 LNHNV and CDR2 YYDKDF (reference sequence). This CDR3 comprises 14 residues. CDR3 in amino acids: CATSSGGATGELFF. DNA for the CDR3: TGTGCCACCAGCTCGGGAGGGGCCACCGGGGAGCTGTTTTTT. Full variable domain (missing parts from reference TRBV15 and TRBJ2-2): DAMVIQNPRYQVTQFGKPVTLSCSQTLNHNVMYWYQQKSSQAPKLLFHYYDKDFNNEADTPDNFQSRRPNTSFCFLDIRSPGLGDTAMYLCATSSGGATGELFFGEGSRLTVL.

This clonotype came up a few times. The V call is TRBV5-6, the J call TRBJ1-1; no definite D call. With 0 bases removed from V and 4 bases from J, the gap between germline ends came to 13 bases. Germline V gene sequence: CDR1 SGHDT, CDR2 YYEEEE. CDR3 length equals 15 residues. CDR3 sequence: CASSLVLGRGTEAFF. The CDR3 nucleotides read TGTGCCAGCAGCTTGGTTTTGGGGAGAGGCACTGAAGCTTTCTTT.

The chain carries TRBV7-8 and TRBJ2-2, with 7 bases identical to TRBD2. V trimming: 0 bases; J trimming: 1 base; junction bases outside the gene matches: 2. From germline, CDR1 is SGHVS and CDR2 FQNEAQ. The CDR3 contains 16 residues. The CDR3 DNA follows: TGTGCCAGCAGCTTAGCTATAGCGGGGAACACCGGGGAGCTGTTTTTT. Translating it yields CASSLAIAGNTGELFF.

This clonotype was recorded many times. The chain uses TRBV10-3 and TRBJ1-2; D is uncertain. Germline loops: CDR1 ENHRY, CDR2 SYGVKD. The length of the CDR3 is 14 residues. V lost 1 base, J lost 8 bases, and 14 bases lay in between. The CDR3 DNA reads TGTGCCATCAGTGAGTTCACAGAACGGGGAGGCTACACCTTC. Translating it yields CAISEFTERGGYTF.

This clonotype was counted ten times or more. This chain joins TRBV3-1 and TRBJ2-1; the D call may be TRBD1 or TRBD2 (5 bases each). Germline V gene data show CDR1 as LGHDT and CDR2 as YNNKEL (reference sequence). V lost 3 bases and J lost 10, with 13 bases in between. CDR3 length equals 13 residues. DNA for the CDR3: TGTGCCAGCAGCCAGGGGGAAGTACCCGAGCAGTTCTTC. This encodes CASSQGEVPEQFF.

This clonotype was recorded at least ten times. CDR3 sequence (DNA): TGTGCCACCAGCAGATCCACAGTGGACGAGCAGTACTTC. Translating gives CATSRSTVDEQYF. The J gene is TRBJ2-7, the V gene TRBV15; D unresolved. Germline V CDR1 and CDR2: LNHNV, YYDKDF (reference sequence). The length of the CDR3 is 13 residues. V was pared by 2 bases and J by 5 bases, with 10 bases between.

This clonotype came up many times. The rearrangement links TRBV29-1 to TRBJ2-1; D gene uncertain. This CDR3 has 12 residues. The germline CDR1 and CDR2 sequences are SQVTM and ANQGSEA. Between the trimmed V and J ends, which lost 4 bases and 9 bases, there was a span of 13 bases. In DNA, the CDR3 is TGCAGCGTTGCCGACATCGGGTCTGAGCAGTTCTTC. Translating gives CSVADIGSEQFF.

This clonotype was detected many times. The rearrangement uses TRBV20-1 and TRBJ2-7, with D maybe TRBD2 (5 bases). The CDR3 length is 14 residues. V dropped 2 bases and J dropped 0 bases, with 11 bases sitting between them. CDR1 DFQATT and CDR2 SNEGSKA come from the germline V gene (reference sequence). CDR3 region: CSARRGQNSYEQYF. The DNA of the CDR3 is TGCAGTGCTAGAAGAGGGCAGAACTCCTACGAGCAGTACTTC.

This clonotype was detected only a few times. The genes are TRBV29-1 and TRBJ2-7; tentative D call: TRBD1 (6 bases). V lost 5 bases to trimming and J lost 0 bases, with 11 bases between them. Germline CDR1 and CDR2: SQVTM and ANQGSEA. The length of the CDR3 is 13 residues. The CDR3 is CSVLQDSSYEQYF. The CDR3 nucleotides are TGCAGCGTTCTGCAGGACAGCTCCTACGAGCAGTACTTC.

This clonotype was counted only a few times. This sequence joins TRBV7-2 and TRBJ1-5; possibly TRBD1 for D (6 bases). Germline V gene lookup returns CDR1 SGHTA and CDR2 FQGNSA. The CDR3 covers 14 residues. Trimming took off 2 bases at V and 2 bases at J, with 7 bases between the two ends. CDR3 in amino acids: CASSLPGGNQPQHF. The CDR3 coding sequence is TGTGCCAGCAGCTTACCAGGGGGCAATCAGCCCCAGCATTTT.